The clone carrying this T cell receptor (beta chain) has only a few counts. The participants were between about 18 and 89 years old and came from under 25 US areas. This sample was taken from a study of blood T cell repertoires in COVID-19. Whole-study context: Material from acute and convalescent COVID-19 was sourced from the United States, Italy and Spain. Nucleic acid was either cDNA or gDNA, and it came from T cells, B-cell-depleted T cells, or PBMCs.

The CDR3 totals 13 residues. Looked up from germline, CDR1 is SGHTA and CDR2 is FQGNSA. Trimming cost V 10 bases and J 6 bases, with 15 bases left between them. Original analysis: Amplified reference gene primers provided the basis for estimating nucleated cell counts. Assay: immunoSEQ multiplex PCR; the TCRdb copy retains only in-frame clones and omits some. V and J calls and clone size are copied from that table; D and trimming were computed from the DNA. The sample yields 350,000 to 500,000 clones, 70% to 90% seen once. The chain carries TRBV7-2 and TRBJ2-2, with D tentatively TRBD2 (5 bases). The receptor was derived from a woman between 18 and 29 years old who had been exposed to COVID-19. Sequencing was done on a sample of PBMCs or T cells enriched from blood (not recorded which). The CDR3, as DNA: TGTGCCATCCACCCGCGGCGGGCCGGGGAGCTGTTTTTT. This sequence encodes CAIHPRRAGELFF.